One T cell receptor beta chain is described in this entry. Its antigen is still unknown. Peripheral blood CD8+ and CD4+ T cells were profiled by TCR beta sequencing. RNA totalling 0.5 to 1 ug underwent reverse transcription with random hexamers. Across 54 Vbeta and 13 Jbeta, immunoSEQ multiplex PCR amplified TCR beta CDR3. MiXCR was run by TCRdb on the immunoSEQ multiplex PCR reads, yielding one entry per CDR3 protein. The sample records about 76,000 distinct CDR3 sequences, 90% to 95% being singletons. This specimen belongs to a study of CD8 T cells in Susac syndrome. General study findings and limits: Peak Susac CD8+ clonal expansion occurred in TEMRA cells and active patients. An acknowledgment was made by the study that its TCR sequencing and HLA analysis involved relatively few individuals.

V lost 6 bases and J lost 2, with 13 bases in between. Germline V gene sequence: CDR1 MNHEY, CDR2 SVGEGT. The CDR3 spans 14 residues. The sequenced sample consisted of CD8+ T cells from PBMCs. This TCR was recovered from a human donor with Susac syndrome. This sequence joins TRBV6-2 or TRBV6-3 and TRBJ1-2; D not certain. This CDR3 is CASRKAVLNYGYTF. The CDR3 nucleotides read TGTGCCAGCAGGAAGGCGGTTTTAAACTATGGCTACACCTTC.